These 24 T cell receptor beta chains came from one sample sequenced in a study of OX40 agonist ivuxolimab in advanced cancers. Sequencing was performed with immunoSEQ multiplex PCR; in TCRdb, only in-frame clones are kept and a portion is missing. Of about 73,000 clones listed, 75% to 95% are singletons. The source was CD4+ or CD8+ T cells sorted from blood, collected in a trial of the OX40 agonist ivuxolimab. All receptors derive from an adult with an advanced solid tumor such as melanoma, head and neck, liver or kidney cancer.

This clone was detected once. This chain uses TRBV5-4 with TRBJ1-3; D not certain. Trimming removed 2 bases at V and 7 bases at J, with 10 bases between. The CDR3 totals 13 residues. Germline assignment: CDR1 SGHNT and CDR2 YYREEE (reference sequence). The CDR3 loop is CASSLSTGNTIYF. DNA for the CDR3: TGTGCCAGCAGCTTATCAACCGGGAACACCATATATTTT. Complete variable domain (other parts from reference TRBV5-4 and TRBJ1-3): ETGVTQSPTHLIKTRGQQVTLRCSSQSGHNTVSWYQQALGQGPQFIFQYYREEENGRGNFPPRFSGLQFPNYSSELNVNALELDDSALYLCASSLSTGNTIYFGEGSWLTVV.

The V gene is TRBV9, the J gene TRBJ2-1; weak D call: TRBD2 (6 bases). V was shortened by 0 bases and J by 9 bases, with 10 bases between the two germline ends. CDR1 is SGDLS, CDR2 YYNGEE, per germline. The CDR3 is made up of 13 amino acids. The CDR3 here is CASSVVGLGEQFF. The CDR3 DNA reads TGTGCCAGCAGCGTAGTGGGACTCGGTGAGCAGTTCTTC.

V and J are TRBV7-2 and TRBJ2-3; D call uncertain. Trimming shortened V by 2 bases and J by 1 base, and 4 bases separated the two germline ends. CDR3 length: 13 residues. Germline CDR1 and CDR2: SGHTA and FQGNSA. Written as DNA, the CDR3 is TGTGCCAGCAGCTTACTAGGCACAGATACGCAGTATTTT. This encodes CASSLLGTDTQYF.

This rearrangement joins TRBV7-2 to TRBJ1-4; no clear D gene. V shed 4 bases and J shed 7 bases, with 13 bases lying between them. The CDR3 has 14 residues. CDR1 and CDR2 (germline): SGHTA, FQGNSA. DNA of the CDR3: TGTGCCAGCAGCTCAGCGGGGATAGGTGAAAAACTGTTTTTT. Its protein is CASSSAGIGEKLFF.

In DNA form, the CDR3 reads TGTGCCAGCCAAAGCCCCCGGGCTGGCTACACCTTC. Translated: CASQSPRAGYTF. The chain has TRBV28 and TRBJ1-2; no reliable D call. Germline V lookup: CDR1 MDHEN, CDR2 SYDVKM. Trimming left V 8 bases short and J 7 bases short, with 14 bases between. CDR3 length: 12 amino acids.

The chain has TRBV10-3 and TRBJ1-5; 7 nucleotides agree with TRBD1. The CDR3 is 16 residues long. Germline CDR1 ENHRY, CDR2 SYGVKD. Germline trimming cut 0 bases from V and 0 bases from J; bases unmatched to any gene: 2. CDR3 sequence: CAISESNRGSNQPQHF. CDR3 DNA sequence: TGTGCCATCAGTGAGTCGAACAGGGGTAGCAATCAGCCCCAGCATTTT.

The chain recombines TRBV7-2 with TRBJ2-3; TRBD2 matches at 7 bases. Per the germline V gene, CDR1 is SGHTA and CDR2 is FQGNSA. With 5 bases clipped from V and 3 bases from J, the junction kept 8 bases outside the gene matches. The CDR3 consists of 15 residues. The CDR3 loop reads CASSPGGERTDTQYF. The CDR3 region has the DNA TGTGCCAGCAGCCCTGGGGGGGAAAGGACAGATACGCAGTATTTT. Drawing the rest from reference TRBV7-2 and TRBJ2-3, the complete variable domain is GAGVSQSPSNKVTEKGKDVELRCDPISGHTALYWYRQSLGQGLEFLIYFQGNSAPDKSGLPSDRFSAERTGGSVSTLTIQRTQQEDSAVYLCASSPGGERTDTQYFGPGTRLTVL.

This chain connects TRBV28 to TRBJ2-7, with 9 bases aligning to TRBD1. Germline lookup yields CDR1 MDHEN and CDR2 SYDVKM. The CDR3 is made up of 15 amino acids. The ends lost 8 bases at V and 2 bases at J; junction bases unmatched: 10. CDR3 sequence: CASSPGQGKTYEQYF. CDR3 coding DNA: TGTGCCAGCTCCCCGGGACAGGGAAAGACCTACGAGCAGTACTTC.

The rearrangement links TRBV11-3 to TRBJ2-2; TRBD2 aligns across 15 bases. CDR1 is SGHNT and CDR2 is YENEEA in the germline V gene. After removal of 5 bases from V and 7 bases from J, the junction contained 5 bases not matched to a gene. The CDR3 contains 16 residues. The CDR3 here is CASSRTSGRADGELFF. CDR3 DNA sequence: TGTGCCAGCAGCCGGACTAGCGGGAGGGCCGACGGGGAGCTGTTTTTT.

This rearrangement joins TRBV29-1 to TRBJ1-4; possible D gene TRBD1, 5 bases. Trimming took 6 bases from V and 8 from J, leaving 19 bases between them. The CDR3 contains 14 residues. The V gene's germline CDR1 is SQVTM and CDR2 ANQGSEA. CDR3 DNA sequence: TGCAGCGTCTTCCCCCACGGGACGGAGGAAAAACTGTTTTTT. Translated, it gives CSVFPHGTEEKLFF.

In DNA, the CDR3 is TGTGCCAGCAGAAGACTAGCAGCCGGGGAGCTGTTTTTT. It encodes CASRRLAAGELFF. The chain recombines TRBV7-6 with TRBJ2-2, with TRBD2 identical over 7 bases. CDR1 and CDR2 from the germline V gene are SGHVS and FNYEAQ. CDR3 length: 13 residues. V trimming: 6 bases; J trimming: 6 bases; junction bases outside the gene matches: 4.

The genes are TRBV7-8 and TRBJ2-5, with D maybe TRBD2 (5 bases). CDR1 is SGHVS, CDR2 FQNEAQ, per germline. Trimming cost V 5 bases and J 0 bases, with 13 bases left between them. The CDR3 runs to 15 residues. The CDR3 bases are TGTGCCAGCAGCGCGGGCAGGCGATACCAAGAGACCCAGTACTTC. Its translation: CASSAGRRYQETQYF.

V usage is TRBV5-1 and J usage is TRBJ2-1; 9 bases are shared with TRBD2. This CDR3 has 15 amino acids. CDR1 SGHRS and CDR2 YFSETQ come from the germline V gene. Trimming at V came to 1 base and at J to 8 bases, leaving 7 bases not matched to a gene. CDR3 coding DNA: TGCGCCAGCAGCTTGAGGGCGGGAGGGGGAGATGAGCAGTTCTTC. This codes for CASSLRAGGGDEQFF.

V gene TRBV4-1 combines with J gene TRBJ1-2, with TRBD1 as a possible D gene (5 bases). Germline CDR1 is MGHRA and CDR2 is YSYEKL. This CDR3 spans 17 amino acids. Between the trimmed V and J ends, which lost 4 bases and 0 bases, there was a span of 18 bases. In nucleotides, the CDR3 is TGCGCCAGCAGCCTGGCCGAGACAGAGAATTCTAACTATGGCTACACCTTC. It translates to CASSLAETENSNYGYTF.

The V and J genes are TRBV7-3 and TRBJ2-7, with D possibly called TRBD1 or TRBD2 (6 bases each). The germline V and J ends were trimmed by 2 bases and 2 bases, with 13 bases remaining between them. In germline, CDR1 is SGHTA, CDR2 FQGTGA. The CDR3 is made up of 15 amino acids. The CDR3 sequence: CASSLDGGPTYEQYF. CDR3 nucleotide sequence: TGTGCCAGCAGCTTAGACGGGGGCCCAACCTACGAGCAGTACTTC. Complete variable domain (other parts from reference TRBV7-3 and TRBJ2-7): GAGVSQTPSNKVTEKGKYVELRCDPISGHTALYWYRQSLGQGPEFLIYFQGTGAADDSGLPNDRFFAVRPEGSVSTLKIQRTERGDSAVYLCASSLDGGPTYEQYFGPGTRLTVT.

This chain links TRBV7-2 with TRBJ2-1; D not resolved. Germline CDR1 and CDR2: SGHTA and FQGNSA. The CDR3 sequence is 13 residues long. Trimming removed 8 bases at V and 7 bases at J, with 15 bases between. CDR3 nucleotides: TGTGCCAGCGGTCGAAACTCCCCGAATGAGCAGTTCTTC. Protein: CASGRNSPNEQFF.

The V and J genes are TRBV19 and TRBJ2-1, with TRBD1 matching 7 bases. Germline CDR1 and CDR2: LNHDA and SQIVND (reference sequence). The CDR3 runs to 16 residues. With 0 bases clipped from V and 4 bases from J, the junction kept 6 bases outside the gene matches. In DNA form, the CDR3 reads TGTGCCAGTAGTATAGAAGGGCAGGGGGTATACAATGAGCAGTTCTTC. Translation: CASSIEGQGVYNEQFF. Variable domain in full (rest from reference TRBV19 and TRBJ2-1): DGGITQSPKYLFRKEGQNVTLSCEQNLNHDAMYWYRQDPGQGLRLIYYSQIVNDFQKGDIAEGYSVSREKKESFPLTVTSAQKNPTAFYLCASSIEGQGVYNEQFFGPGTRLTVL.

This chain connects TRBV19 to TRBJ2-5; no definite D call. Per germline, CDR1 LNHDA and CDR2 SQIVND (reference sequence). The CDR3 has 12 residues. Trimming removed 3 bases from V and 5 bases from J, with 7 bases in between. As DNA, the CDR3 is TGTGCCAGTAGTATCTCTGGGGAGACCCAGTACTTC. The encoded protein is CASSISGETQYF.

This clone came up once. The rearrangement uses TRBV27 and TRBJ2-5, with TRBD1 identical over 9 bases. The germline gives CDR1 MNHEY, CDR2 SMNVEV (reference sequence). Trimming took 6 bases from V and 5 from J; bases not matched to a gene: 7. The CDR3 sequence is 14 residues long. The CDR3 DNA reads TGTGCCAGCAGGACAGGGGGACTGGGGGAGACCCAGTACTTC. This codes for CASRTGGLGETQYF.

The chain employs TRBV7-3 and TRBJ2-5, with D unclear. The length of the CDR3 is 13 residues. Germline loops: CDR1 SGHTA, CDR2 FQGTGA. Trimming took 4 bases from V and 5 from J, leaving 11 bases between them. CDR3 protein: CASSSTRQETQYF. The CDR3 DNA reads TGTGCCAGCAGCTCAACCAGGCAGGAGACCCAGTACTTC. The full variable domain, in which reference TRBV7-3 and TRBJ2-5 provide the parts outside the CDR3, is GAGVSQTPSNKVTEKGKYVELRCDPISGHTALYWYRQSLGQGPEFLIYFQGTGAADDSGLPNDRFFAVRPEGSVSTLKIQRTERGDSAVYLCASSSTRQETQYFGPGTRLLVL.

This clone appeared once. The V and J genes are TRBV5-1 and TRBJ1-5; D unclear. Per germline, CDR1 SGHRS and CDR2 YFSETQ. CDR3 length: 13 amino acids. The V and J ends lost 0 bases and 1 base respectively, with 2 bases between them. Here the CDR3 DNA reads TGCGCCAGCAGCTTGGACAGCAATCAGCCCCAGCATTTT. As protein: CASSLDSNQPQHF.

The gene calls are TRBV7-3 and TRBJ1-2; 7 nucleotides line up with TRBD1. The CDR3 totals 13 residues. Looked up from germline, CDR1 is SGHTA and CDR2 is FQGTGA. V dropped 5 bases and J dropped 3; count of bases not matched to a gene: 3. The CDR3 here is CASSPTGDYGYTF. The CDR3 DNA reads TGTGCCAGCAGCCCTACAGGGGACTATGGCTACACCTTC. The full variable domain, in which reference TRBV7-3 and TRBJ1-2 provide the parts outside the CDR3, is GAGVSQTPSNKVTEKGKYVELRCDPISGHTALYWYRQSLGQGPEFLIYFQGTGAADDSGLPNDRFFAVRPEGSVSTLKIQRTERGDSAVYLCASSPTGDYGYTFGSGTRLTVV.

This rearrangement joins TRBV7-2 to TRBJ2-7; 8 nucleotides line up with TRBD1. V lost 1 base and J lost 4; bases outside the gene matches: 9. This CDR3 is 16 amino acids long. Germline values: CDR1 SGHTA, CDR2 FQGNSA. CDR3 DNA: TGTGCCAGCAGCTTAGACCAAGACAGGGGTGGTTACGAGCAGTACTTC. It is translated as CASSLDQDRGGYEQYF.

This chain links TRBV21-1 with TRBJ2-1; TRBD2 was called by the table and not checked on the DNA. TRBV21-1 is a pseudogene locus. The length of the CDR3 is 16 residues. The chain's CDR3 is CASSKSSGRDANEQFF. The CDR3 bases are TGTGCCAGCAGCAAATCTAGCGGGAGGGACGCTAATGAGCAGTTCTTC.